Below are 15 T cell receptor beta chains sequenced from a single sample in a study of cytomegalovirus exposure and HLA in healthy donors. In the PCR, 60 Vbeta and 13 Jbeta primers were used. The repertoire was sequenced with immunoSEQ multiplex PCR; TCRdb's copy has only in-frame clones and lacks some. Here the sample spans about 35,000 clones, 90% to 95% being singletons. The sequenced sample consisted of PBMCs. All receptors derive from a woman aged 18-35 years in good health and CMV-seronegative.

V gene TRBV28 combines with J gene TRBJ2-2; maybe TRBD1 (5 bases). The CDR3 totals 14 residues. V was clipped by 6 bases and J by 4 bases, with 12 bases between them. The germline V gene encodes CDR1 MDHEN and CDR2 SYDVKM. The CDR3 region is CASRTTEVTGELFF. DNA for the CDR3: TGTGCCAGCAGAACGACAGAGGTCACCGGGGAGCTGTTTTTT.

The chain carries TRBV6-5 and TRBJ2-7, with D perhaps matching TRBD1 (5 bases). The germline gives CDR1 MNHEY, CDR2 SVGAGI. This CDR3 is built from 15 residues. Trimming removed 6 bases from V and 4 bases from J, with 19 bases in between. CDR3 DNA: TGTGCCAGCAGCGAACCTAGGGGAAGCAGGTACGAGCAGTACTTC. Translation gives CASSEPRGSRYEQYF.

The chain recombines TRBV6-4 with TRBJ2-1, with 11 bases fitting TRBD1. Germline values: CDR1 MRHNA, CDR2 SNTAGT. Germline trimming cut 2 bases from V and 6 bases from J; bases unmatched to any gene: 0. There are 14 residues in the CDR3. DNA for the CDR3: TGTGCCAGCAGTGACGGGACAGGGGGCAATGAGCAGTTCTTC. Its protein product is CASSDGTGGNEQFF.

CDR3 amino acids: CASSIQGMGLGGYTF. DNA of the CDR3: TGTGCCAGTAGTATACAGGGGATGGGGCTTGGCGGCTACACCTTC. The rearrangement uses TRBV19 and TRBJ1-2, with D perhaps matching TRBD1 (6 bases). V was cut by 2 bases and J by 8 bases, with 18 bases left in between. The CDR3 covers 15 residues. In germline, CDR1 is LNHDA, CDR2 SQIVND (reference sequence). The full variable domain, completed using reference TRBV19 and TRBJ1-2, is DGGITQSPKYLFRKEGQNVTLSCEQNLNHDAMYWYRQDPGQGLRLIYYSQIVNDFQKGDIAEGYSVSREKKESFPLTVTSAQKNPTAFYLCASSIQGMGLGGYTFGSGTRLTVV.

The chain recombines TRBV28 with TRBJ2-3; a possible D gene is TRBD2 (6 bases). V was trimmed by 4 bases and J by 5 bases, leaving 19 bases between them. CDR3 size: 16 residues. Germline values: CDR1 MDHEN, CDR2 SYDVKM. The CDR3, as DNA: TGTGCCAGCAGTTCTTACGGGGACTTATTGGTAGATACGCAGTATTTT. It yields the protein CASSSYGDLLVDTQYF.

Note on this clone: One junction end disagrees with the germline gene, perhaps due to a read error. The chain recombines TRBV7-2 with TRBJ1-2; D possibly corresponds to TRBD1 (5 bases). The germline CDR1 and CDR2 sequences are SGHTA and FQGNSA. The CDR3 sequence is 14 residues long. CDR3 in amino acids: CASSLEGAPPRLPF. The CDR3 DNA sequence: TGTGCCAGCAGCTTAGAAGGGGCTCCTCCCAGGCTACCCTTC.

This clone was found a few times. The CDR3 DNA follows: TGTGCCAGCAGACGGCACGCGCAGGGGGGCACCGGGGAGCTGTTTTTT. It is translated as CASRRHAQGGTGELFF. V gene TRBV28 combines with J gene TRBJ2-2; possible D gene TRBD1, 7 bases. CDR1 and CDR2 from the germline V gene are MDHEN and SYDVKM. The V and J ends lost 6 bases and 4 bases respectively, with 18 bases between them. This CDR3 comprises 16 residues.

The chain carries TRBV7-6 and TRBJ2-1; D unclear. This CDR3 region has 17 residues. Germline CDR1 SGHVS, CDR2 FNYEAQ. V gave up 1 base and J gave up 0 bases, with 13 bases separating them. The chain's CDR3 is CASSLVAYVNSYNEQFF. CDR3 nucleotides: TGTGCCAGCAGCTTAGTTGCGTACGTCAACTCCTACAATGAGCAGTTCTTC.

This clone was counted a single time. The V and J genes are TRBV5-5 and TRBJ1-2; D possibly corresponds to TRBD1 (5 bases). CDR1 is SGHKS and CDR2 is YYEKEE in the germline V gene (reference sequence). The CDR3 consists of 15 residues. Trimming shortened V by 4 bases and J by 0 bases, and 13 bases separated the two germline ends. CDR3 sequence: CASSVGEITNYGYTF. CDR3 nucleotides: TGTGCCAGCAGCGTAGGGGAAATCACTAACTATGGCTACACCTTC. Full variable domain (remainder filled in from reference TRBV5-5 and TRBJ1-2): DAGVTQSPTHLIKTRGQQVTLRCSPISGHKSVSWYQQVLGQGPQFIFQYYEKEERGRGNFPDRFSARQFPNYSSELNVNALLLGDSALYLCASSVGEITNYGYTFGSGTRLTVV.

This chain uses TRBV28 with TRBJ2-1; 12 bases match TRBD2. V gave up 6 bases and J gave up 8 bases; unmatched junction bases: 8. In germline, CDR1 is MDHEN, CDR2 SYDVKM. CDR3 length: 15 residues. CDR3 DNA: TGTGCCAGCAGCCCTAGCGGGAGGGCCGGGGATGAGCAGTTCTTC. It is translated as CASSPSGRAGDEQFF.

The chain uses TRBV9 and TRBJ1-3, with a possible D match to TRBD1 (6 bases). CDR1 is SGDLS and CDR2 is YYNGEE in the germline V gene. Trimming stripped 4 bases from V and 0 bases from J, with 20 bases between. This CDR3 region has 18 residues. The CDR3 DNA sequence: TGTGCCAGCAGCCCGACCTGGGGGCAGGGCCACTCTGGAAACACCATATATTTT. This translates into CASSPTWGQGHSGNTIYF. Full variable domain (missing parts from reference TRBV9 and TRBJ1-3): DSGVTQTPKHLITATGQRVTLRCSPRSGDLSVYWYQQSLDQGLQFLIQYYNGEERAKGNILERFSAQQFPDLHSELNLSSLELGDSALYFCASSPTWGQGHSGNTIYFGEGSWLTVV.

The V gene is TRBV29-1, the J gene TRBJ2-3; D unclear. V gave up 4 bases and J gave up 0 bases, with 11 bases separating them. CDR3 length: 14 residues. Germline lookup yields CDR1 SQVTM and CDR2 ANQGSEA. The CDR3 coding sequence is TGCAGCGTTGGTCCTACGGTGAGCACAGATACGCAGTATTTT. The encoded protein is CSVGPTVSTDTQYF.

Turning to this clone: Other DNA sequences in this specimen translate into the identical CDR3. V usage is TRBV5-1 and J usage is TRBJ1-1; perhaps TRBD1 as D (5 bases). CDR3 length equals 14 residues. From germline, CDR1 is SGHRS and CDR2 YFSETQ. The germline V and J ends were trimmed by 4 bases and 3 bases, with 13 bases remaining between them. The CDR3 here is CASSAWGGDTEAFF. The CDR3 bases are TGCGCCAGCAGCGCTTGGGGGGGGGACACTGAAGCTTTCTTT.

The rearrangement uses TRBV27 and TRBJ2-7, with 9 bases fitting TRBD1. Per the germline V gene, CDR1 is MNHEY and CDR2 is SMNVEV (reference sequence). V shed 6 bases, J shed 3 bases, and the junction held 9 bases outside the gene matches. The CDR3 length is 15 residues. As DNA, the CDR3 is TGTGCCAGCAGACTCGGGACAGGGTCCTACTACGAGCAGTACTTC. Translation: CASRLGTGSYYEQYF.

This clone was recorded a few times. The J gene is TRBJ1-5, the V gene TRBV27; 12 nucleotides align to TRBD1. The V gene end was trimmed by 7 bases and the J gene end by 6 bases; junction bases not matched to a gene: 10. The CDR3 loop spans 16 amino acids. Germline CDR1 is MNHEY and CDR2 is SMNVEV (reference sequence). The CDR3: CASTLHGTGGGQPQHF. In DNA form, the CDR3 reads TGTGCCAGCACTCTACATGGGACAGGGGGCGGTCAGCCCCAGCATTTT.